A single sample is the source of the 11 T cell receptor beta chains below, sequenced in a study of T-cell reconstitution after alpha-beta-depleted transplantation in children. Unique molecular identifiers were used to barcode this TCRbeta library. Via MiXCR, TCRdb re-called the PCR reads, giving one row per CDR3 protein. The sample comprises approximately 400,000 distinct CDR3 sequences, approximately 10% of which are singletons, and about 5% rests with the top ten. The sample in question was PBMCs from the stem cell graft donor, obtained from the stem cell graft. These receptors originate from a human donor who donated a stem cell graft to a child with acute myeloid leukemia.

This clonotype was seen more than once but under ten times. The V and J genes are TRBV3-1 and TRBJ2-3; 10 bases are a match to TRBD2. The CDR3 contains 15 residues. The trim removed 0 bases at V and 6 bases at J, leaving 3 bases unmatched. CDR1 is LGHDT, CDR2 YNNKEL, per germline (reference sequence). CDR3 protein: CASSQEAGGHDTQYF. CDR3 DNA: TGTGCCAGCAGCCAAGAAGCGGGGGGGCATGATACGCAGTATTTT.

The sample holds a few counts of this clonotype. The V call is TRBV5-1, the J call TRBJ2-1; 9 nucleotides agree with TRBD2. This CDR3 is built from 15 residues. Germline lookup yields CDR1 SGHRS and CDR2 YFSETQ. After removal of 4 bases from V and 4 bases from J, the junction contained 6 bases not matched to a gene. The CDR3 nucleotides read TGCGCCAGCAGCGTAAGTAGCGGGAGTTACAATGAGCAGTTCTTC. Protein product: CASSVSSGSYNEQFF.

This clonotype has only a few counts. The chain links TRBV3-1 to TRBJ2-2; D may be TRBD1 or TRBD2 (5 bases each). Trimming cost V 0 bases and J 3 bases, with 11 bases left between them. CDR3 size: 16 residues. CDR1 and CDR2 from the germline V gene are LGHDT and YNNKEL (reference sequence). The CDR3 nucleotides are TGTGCCAGCAGCCAAGAAGCGGACACTTACACCGGGGAGCTGTTTTTT. As protein: CASSQEADTYTGELFF.

The chain combines TRBV5-1 with TRBJ2-3, with D perhaps TRBD2 (6 bases). There are 15 residues in the CDR3. V lost 4 bases to trimming and J lost 4 bases, with 16 bases between them. Per germline, CDR1 SGHRS and CDR2 YFSETQ. CDR3 sequence: CASSVVEGRPDTQYF. CDR3 DNA: TGCGCCAGCAGCGTTGTTGAGGGGAGGCCAGATACGCAGTATTTT.

The gene calls are TRBV20-1 and TRBJ1-4; tentative D call: TRBD1 (6 bases). Germline V gene lookup returns CDR1 DFQATT and CDR2 SNEGSKA (reference sequence). Trimming removed 7 bases from V and 0 bases from J, with 15 bases in between. CDR3 size: 15 residues. The CDR3 coding sequence is TGCAGTGTACTGACAGGAGTTGCAACTAATGAAAAACTGTTTTTT. Its protein is CSVLTGVATNEKLFF.

The chain employs TRBV9 and TRBJ2-1; possible D gene TRBD1, 5 bases. There are 18 residues in the CDR3. Per the germline V gene, CDR1 is SGDLS and CDR2 is YYNGEE. V dropped 1 base and J dropped 0 bases, with 17 bases sitting between them. The CDR3 sequence is CASSVYPQGQSSYNEQFF. The CDR3 DNA reads TGTGCCAGCAGCGTATATCCCCAGGGCCAGAGCTCCTACAATGAGCAGTTCTTC.

This clonotype has only a few counts. The J gene is TRBJ1-2, the V gene TRBV9; tentative D call: TRBD1 (5 bases). Germline CDR1 SGDLS, CDR2 YYNGEE. Trimming pared 0 bases from V and 0 bases from J, leaving 21 bases between. The CDR3 contains 19 residues. CDR3 loop: CASSVDDDGGRRTNYGYTF. The CDR3 region has the DNA TGTGCCAGCAGCGTAGACGATGACGGGGGACGCCGTACTAACTATGGCTACACCTTC.

The chain carries TRBV19 and TRBJ2-2; D is possibly TRBD2 (6 bases). The CDR3 extends over 15 amino acids. Trimming cost V 1 base and J 3 bases, with 9 bases left between them. CDR1 and CDR2 (germline): LNHDA, SQIVND (reference sequence). In DNA form, the CDR3 reads TGTGCCAGTAGTATAGGGAGGGGAGACACCGGGGAGCTGTTTTTT. Protein product: CASSIGRGDTGELFF.

The chain combines TRBV12-3 or TRBV12-4 with TRBJ1-4, with D perhaps matching TRBD1 (6 bases). The CDR3 has 15 residues. The V and J ends lost 7 bases and 6 bases respectively, with 18 bases between them. In DNA form, the CDR3 reads TGTGCCAGCACCCCCCAAGGGGGGGGCGATGAAAAACTGTTTTTT. Its translation is CASTPQGGGDEKLFF.

The chain joins TRBV6-5 to TRBJ2-1; no firm D call. Trimming took off 5 bases at V and 6 bases at J, with 8 bases between the two ends. CDR1 and CDR2 from the germline V gene are MNHEY and SVGAGI. The CDR3 runs to 12 residues. The CDR3 DNA is TGTGCCAGCAGTGGTGACCCCAATGAGCAGTTCTTC. As protein: CASSGDPNEQFF.

In its sample, this clonotype was seen many times. The chain carries TRBV20-1 and TRBJ1-5; no clear D gene. This CDR3 is built from 13 residues. CDR1 is DFQATT, CDR2 SNEGSKA, per germline (reference sequence). Trimming took 0 bases from V and 4 from J, leaving 7 bases between them. CDR3 amino acids: CSARDFGNQPQHF. Written as DNA, the CDR3 is TGCAGTGCTAGAGATTTCGGGAATCAGCCCCAGCATTTT.